This record looks at one T cell receptor beta chain sequence and its context. This sample stems from a study of blood T cell repertoires in COVID-19. Study overall: The study drew acute and convalescent COVID-19 samples from the United States, Italy and Spain.

This CDR3 has 16 residues. The junction had 5 bases not matched to a gene; V was cut back by 3 bases and J by 5 bases. Germline lookup yields CDR1 MDHEN and CDR2 SYDVKM. Some clones are missing from TCRdb's copy, which holds only in-frame ones; the method was immunoSEQ multiplex PCR. The sample shows some 59,000 clones, 65% to 80% of them seen only once. It was during active infection that Seattle patients were enrolled and then longitudinally followed. The TCR sequence derives from a man under 40 with COVID-19, enrolled during active disease. The sequencing input was peripheral blood. J is TRBJ1-6 and V is TRBV28; TRBD1 agrees at 9 bases. As DNA, the CDR3 is TGTGCCAGCAGTTTCGACAGGGGGTTTGATAATTCACCCCTCCACTTT. This translates into CASSFDRGFDNSPLHF.